A selection of T cell receptor beta chains follows, all from one sample in a study of blood T cell repertoires in COVID-19. TCRdb keeps only in-frame clones here, not all; method: immunoSEQ multiplex PCR. Found here are some 55,000 clones, over 75% of them singletons; the top ten hold less than 8%. Input material: peripheral blood. Receptors originate from a man in his fifties or sixties with acute or convalescent COVID-19. CDR3s include the opening cysteine and the closing phenylalanine or tryptophan. Fields, in order: V gene, CDR3 protein.

TRBV5-1,CASSKAPDSAATNEKLFF
TRBV4-1,CASSQVEGALGSNQPQHF
TRBV12-5,CASHGTGEQRGEQFF
TRBV18,CASSPGGYANTGELFF
TRBV4-3,CASSEDRGIQETQYF
TRBV12-3/TRBV12-4,CASSLVAYEQYF
TRBV12-5,CASRRVSNEKLFF
TRBV5-1,CASSPALTGSGNTIYF
TRBV11-3,CASSSPGQGSTGELFF
TRBV6-6,CASRAGEGYGYTF
TRBV7-9,CASSLGPSGGADEQFF
TRBV20-1,CSASQGQKAFF
TRBV10-2,CASSVLLTNTGELFF
TRBV10-1,CASSLNTGELFF
TRBV11-2,CASSLSSTGVNSPLHF
TRBV10-2,CATTGNYLGNTEAFF
TRBV5-5,CASSSTSGGVGDEQFF
TRBV19,CASSPQGALNQPQHF
TRBV6-2/TRBV6-3,CASSYPLAAIPETQYF
TRBV28,CASSSKTGVPTEAFF
TRBV3-1/TRBV3-2,CASSQERGPYSPLHF
TRBV24-1,CATSDSGTGMIYEQYF
TRBV7-2,CATRPGAYNEQFF
TRBV7-2,CASSLMGQDQETQYF